The 17 T cell receptor beta chains below were found in one sample sequenced in a study of Graves' ophthalmopathy and Graves' hyperthyroidism. Amplification of TCR beta CDR3 regions used RNA transcripts. Second-round multiplex PCR came after a first-round RT-PCR that employed HTBI primers. TCRdb used MiXCR to reprocess the multiplex PCR reads, holding one entry per CDR3 protein. The sample includes roughly 350,000 distinct CDR3 sequences, 17% seen only once; the top ten take 2.4%. Sequencing was done on a sample of peripheral blood. The receptors shown here come from an adult woman with stable Graves' hyperthyroidism.

To note about this clonotype: Sequence at one end of the junction differs from germline and may be a read error. V is TRBV6-5 and J is TRBJ1-2; no clear D gene. CDR1 MNHEY and CDR2 SVGAGI come from the germline V gene. The CDR3 runs to 13 residues. Written as DNA, the CDR3 is TGTGCCAGCAATTTAGCTGAAGACTATGGATACACCTTC. Residues: CASNLAEDYGYTF.

The chain links TRBV13 to TRBJ1-2; TRBD1 might be the D (6 bases). Germline V gene lookup returns CDR1 PRHDT and CDR2 FYEKMQ (reference sequence). The CDR3 sequence is 15 residues long. Trimming stripped 5 bases from V and 4 bases from J, with 17 bases between. The CDR3 sequence is CASSQRGTKVYGYTF. The DNA for the CDR3 is TGTGCCAGCAGCCAGCGGGGGACAAAGGTCTATGGCTACACCTTC.

The chain is built from TRBV12-3 or TRBV12-4 and TRBJ1-2; perhaps TRBD1 as D (6 bases). The CDR3 loop spans 14 amino acids. The V end lost 6 bases, the J end lost 3 bases, and 14 bases lay between the germline ends. CDR3 nucleotide sequence: TGTGCCAGCAGCCCAGGGGCCCGGTACTATGGCTACACCTTC. Protein product: CASSPGARYYGYTF.

CDR3 residues: CASSASPGLASTGELFF. The CDR3 nucleotides are TGTGCCAGCAGCGCAAGCCCGGGACTAGCTAGTACCGGGGAGCTGTTTTTT. The chain joins TRBV9 to TRBJ2-2; 9 nucleotides match TRBD2. Germline V lookup: CDR1 SGDLS, CDR2 YYNGEE. Trimming removed 3 bases from V and 5 bases from J; junction bases left unmatched: 11. The CDR3 has 17 amino acids.

This clonotype occurred many times. This chain's CDR3 is CASSLWIADGNTGELFF. Written as DNA, the CDR3 is TGCGCCAGCAGCTTGTGGATTGCGGACGGTAACACCGGGGAGCTGTTTTTT. V is TRBV5-1 and J is TRBJ2-2; the D is unclear. Trimming cost V 1 base and J 2 bases, with 15 bases left between them. Germline assignment: CDR1 SGHRS and CDR2 YFSETQ. The CDR3 loop spans 17 amino acids.

The chain has TRBV5-1 and TRBJ2-7, with a tentative D call TRBD2 (7 bases). Germline CDR1 is SGHRS and CDR2 is YFSETQ. V lost 4 bases, J lost 2 bases, and 16 bases lay in between. The CDR3 has 15 residues. The CDR3 reads CASSGGRGLAYEQYF. Written as DNA, the CDR3 is TGCGCCAGCAGCGGGGGGCGCGGACTAGCCTACGAGCAGTACTTC.

Notes on this clonotype: A read error may explain this, as a much larger clone is one base away. The chain has TRBV19 and TRBJ2-2, with D perhaps matching TRBD2 (5 bases). The CDR3 contains 15 residues. The germline V gene has CDR1 LNHDA and CDR2 SQIVND (reference sequence). The CDR3 reads CASSIGRRDTGELCF. The CDR3 nucleotides are TGTGCCAGTAGTATCGGCAGGCGAGACACCGGGGAGCTGTGTTTT.

This clonotype was counted between two and nine times. V is TRBV7-9 and J is TRBJ2-5; D is uncertain. This CDR3 region has 13 residues. Germline values: CDR1 SEHNR, CDR2 FQNEAQ (reference sequence). V lost 5 bases and J lost 5, with 12 bases in between. The CDR3 sequence: CASSRRLGETQYF. The CDR3, as DNA: TGTGCCAGCAGCCGTCGCCTCGGGGAGACCCAGTACTTC.

Ten or more counts support this clonotype. The V call is TRBV6-5, the J call TRBJ2-6; D might be TRBD1 (6 bases). Between the trimmed V and J ends, which lost 4 bases and 1 base, there was a span of 14 bases. The CDR3 has 17 residues. The germline V gene has CDR1 MNHEY and CDR2 SVGAGI. This CDR3 reads CASSFQGFRSGANVLTF. The CDR3 DNA reads TGTGCCAGCAGTTTTCAGGGGTTTCGATCTGGGGCCAACGTCCTGACTTTC.

The V gene is TRBV19, the J gene TRBJ2-6; D is ambiguous. Trimming took off 3 bases at V and 1 base at J, with 4 bases between the two ends. CDR1 and CDR2 from the germline V gene are LNHDA and SQIVND (reference sequence). The CDR3 spans 14 residues. The CDR3 DNA is TGTGCCAGTAGTATGTATTCTGGGGCCAACGTCCTGACTTTC. Residues: CASSMYSGANVLTF.

This clonotype was seen many times. The rearrangement joins TRBV5-1 to TRBJ2-7; 7 bases align to TRBD1. V trimming: 5 bases; J trimming: 3 bases; junction bases outside the gene matches: 5. The CDR3 has 13 amino acids. CDR1 is SGHRS, CDR2 YFSETQ, per germline. The CDR3 reads CASRLGTDYEQYF. In DNA, the CDR3 is TGCGCCAGCAGACTCGGGACAGACTACGAGCAGTACTTC.

This clonotype was seen repeatedly, ten times or more. The J gene is TRBJ2-7, the V gene TRBV15; perhaps TRBD2 as D (6 bases). CDR3 length: 19 amino acids. Germline-derived CDR1 and CDR2 are LNHNV and YYDKDF (reference sequence). The V end was cut by 3 bases, the J end by 0 bases, with 24 bases between. CDR3 coding DNA: TGTGCCACCAGCAGGGGACGTGGGGCGGGACGCCTGGCCTCCTACGAGCAGTACTTC. This codes for CATSRGRGAGRLASYEQYF. Looking up the rest from reference TRBV15 and TRBJ2-7 gives the full variable domain: DAMVIQNPRYQVTQFGKPVTLSCSQTLNHNVMYWYQQKSSQAPKLLFHYYDKDFNNEADTPDNFQSRRPNTSFCFLDIRSPGLGDTAMYLCATSRGRGAGRLASYEQYFGPGTRLTVT.

This clonotype was seen many times. This rearrangement joins TRBV28 to TRBJ1-2; D is possibly TRBD1 (5 bases). Trimming cost V 6 bases and J 0 bases, with 20 bases left between them. Germline V lookup: CDR1 MDHEN, CDR2 SYDVKM. The length of the CDR3 is 17 residues. In DNA, the CDR3 is TGTGCCAGCAGCCACCTGGCCGGGACGCCATCTAACTATGGCTACACCTTC. Encoded protein: CASSHLAGTPSNYGYTF.

This clonotype has a handful of counts. This sequence may be a read error, since a much larger clone differs from it by one base. This chain links TRBV20-1 with TRBJ2-7, with 8 bases lining up with TRBD2. V was pared by 5 bases and J by 2 bases, with 11 bases of the junction left unmatched. The V gene's germline CDR1 is DFQATT and CDR2 SNEGSKA (reference sequence). The CDR3 has 15 residues. The CDR3 region has the DNA TGCAGTGCTCAAGCATCGACTAGCGCAACCTACGAGCAGTACTTC. This translates into CSAQASTSATYEQYF.

The chain carries TRBV6-1 and TRBJ2-2; the D is unclear. The V gene's germline CDR1 is MNHNS and CDR2 SASEGT. The CDR3 totals 13 residues. V shed 6 bases and J shed 6 bases, with 11 bases lying between them. As DNA, the CDR3 is TGTGCCAGCAGACCTCCCAGTTCCGGGGAGCTGTTTTTT. Its translation: CASRPPSSGELFF.

The chain combines TRBV4-1 with TRBJ1-4; D possibly corresponds to TRBD1 (6 bases). This CDR3 spans 17 amino acids. Trimming left V 4 bases short and J 6 bases short, with 21 bases between. Germline V CDR1 and CDR2: MGHRA, YSYEKL. CDR3 sequence: CASSRLFTGQVYEKLFF. The CDR3 bases are TGCGCCAGCAGCCGGTTATTCACGGGACAAGTCTATGAAAAACTGTTTTTT.

This chain uses TRBV20-1 with TRBJ2-2; D possibly corresponds to TRBD2 (6 bases). V lost 3 bases, J lost 6 bases, and 14 bases lay in between. Per germline, CDR1 DFQATT and CDR2 SNEGSKA (reference sequence). The CDR3 contains 14 residues. The CDR3 region is CSARTSGAPGELFF. The CDR3 region has the DNA TGCAGTGCTAGGACTAGTGGGGCACCCGGGGAGCTGTTTTTT.